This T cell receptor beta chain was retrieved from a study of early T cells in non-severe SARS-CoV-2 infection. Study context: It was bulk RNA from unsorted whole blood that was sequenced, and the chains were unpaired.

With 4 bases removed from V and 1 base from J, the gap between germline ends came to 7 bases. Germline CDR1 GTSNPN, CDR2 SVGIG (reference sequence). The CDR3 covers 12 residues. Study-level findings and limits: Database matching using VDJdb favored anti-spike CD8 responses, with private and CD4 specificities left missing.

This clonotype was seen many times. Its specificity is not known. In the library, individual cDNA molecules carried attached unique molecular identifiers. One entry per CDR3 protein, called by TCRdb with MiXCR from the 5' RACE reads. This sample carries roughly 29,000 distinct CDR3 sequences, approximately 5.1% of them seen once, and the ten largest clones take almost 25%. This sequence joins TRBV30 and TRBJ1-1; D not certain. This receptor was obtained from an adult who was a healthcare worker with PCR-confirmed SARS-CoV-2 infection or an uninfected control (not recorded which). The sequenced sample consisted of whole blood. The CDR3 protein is CAWNPQNTEAFF. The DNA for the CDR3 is TGTGCCTGGAACCCGCAGAACACTGAAGCTTTCTTT.